This is a list of T cell receptor beta chains from one sample in a study of blood T cell repertoires in COVID-19. Repertoires were generated with immunoSEQ multiplex PCR, while TCRdb's copy carries only in-frame clones and drops some. The sample yields some 97,000 clones, 80% to 90% seen once. Sequencing was performed on PBMCs or T cells enriched from blood (not recorded which). The receptors derive from a woman between 45 and 60 years old who had recovered from COVID-19. Both conserved end residues are part of each CDR3. D genes are given only for firm matches. The listing skips clone size in some rows; elsewhere it reads once, few, many or a size class.

>TRBJ2-3|NA|TRBV9|few
TGTGCCAGCAGCGCCACCAGGAGCACAGATACGCAGTATTTT
CASSATRSTDTQYF
>TRBJ1-1|NA|TRBV19|NA
TGTGCCAGTAGTATTCGGAGGGTCCAGACTGAAGCTTTCTTT
CASSIRRVQTEAFF
>TRBJ1-1|NA|TRBV12-3/TRBV12-4|NA
TGTGCCAGCAGCTCGACAGTGAACACTGAAGCTTTCTTT
CASSSTVNTEAFF
>TRBJ1-1|TRBD1|TRBV11-2|NA
TGTGCCAGCAGCTTAAGTGGGACAGAAACTGAAGCTTTCTTT
CASSLSGTETEAFF
>TRBJ2-7|TRBD2|TRBV28|NA
TGTGCCAGCAGTTTTATGGCGGGAGGCTCCTACGAGCAGTACTTC
CASSFMAGGSYEQYF
>TRBJ2-1|TRBD2|TRBV2|NA
TGTGCCAGCGTACCGGATCTAGCGGGCAATGAGCAGTTCTTC
CASVPDLAGNEQFF
>TRBJ2-2|NA|TRBV5-1|NA
TGCGCCAGCAGCCCGACAGGACCGAACACCGGGGAGCTGTTTTTT
CASSPTGPNTGELFF
>TRBJ2-1|TRBD2|TRBV5-6|NA
TGTGCCAGCAGCTCGGTGACTAGCGGGGGGGTAAGCTCCTACAATGAGCAGTTCTTC
CASSSVTSGGVSSYNEQFF
>TRBJ2-1|TRBD1|TRBV7-6|NA
TGTGCCAGCAGCTTGGAGACACCAGGGGACAGCTCCTACAATGAGCAGTTCTTC
CASSLETPGDSSYNEQFF
>TRBJ1-1|NA|TRBV5-1|once
TGCGCCAGCAGCTTGGTATCAGAGAACACTGAAGCTTTCTTT
CASSLVSENTEAFF
>TRBJ1-2|TRBD1|TRBV28|NA
TGTGCCAGCAGACCCCCCAGGACAGGGTTTTTTGGCTACACCTTC
CASRPPRTGFFGYTF
>TRBJ2-7|NA|TRBV11-2|NA
TGTGCCAGCAGCTTAGATAAGGGAGCAGACGAGCAGTACTTC
CASSLDKGADEQYF
>TRBJ2-7|NA|TRBV3-1/TRBV3-2|NA
TGTGCCAGCAGCCACGGCTCCTACGAGCAGTACTTC
CASSHGSYEQYF
>TRBJ2-2|TRBD1|TRBV28|NA
TGTGCCAGTTCCCCCCAAGGGGGCGTAGCCGGGGAGCTGTTTTTT
CASSPQGGVAGELFF
>TRBJ2-3|TRBD1|TRBV6-5|once
TGTGCCAGCCCCAAACAGGGGGGTGACACAGATACGCAGTATTTT
CASPKQGGDTDTQYF
>TRBJ1-4|TRBD1|TRBV5-1|NA
TGCGCCAGCAGCCTCCGGGACAGGGGTACTAATGAAAAACTGTTTTTT
CASSLRDRGTNEKLFF
>TRBJ2-3|NA|TRBV5-8|NA
TGTGCCAGCAGCTTGGTCCTCGGCGGGGGCAATACGCAGTATTTT
CASSLVLGGGNTQYF
>TRBJ2-5|NA|TRBV18|NA
TGTGCCAGCTCACCCCTGTACCAAGAGACCCAGTACTTC
CASSPLYQETQYF
>TRBJ1-5|NA|TRBV28|NA
TGTGCCAGCTTCCCGATTAAAGGGGGAACCTATAGCAATCAGCCCCAGCATTTT
CASFPIKGGTYSNQPQHF
>TRBJ2-2|NA|TRBV30|many
TGTGCCTGGAGTGTTGAGGAGAACACCGGGGAGCTGTTTTTT
CAWSVEENTGELFF
>TRBJ2-1|NA|TRBV11-2|NA
TGTGCCAGCGATCGAGGCGGGGAGACTTACAATGAGCAGTTCTTC
CASDRGGETYNEQFF
>TRBJ1-3|NA|TRBV30|NA
TGTGCCTGGACCGGCGGGGGCCTATACACCATATATTTT
CAWTGGGLYTIYF
>TRBJ2-7|NA|TRBV28|NA
TGTGCCAGCAGTTTATTTGGGGCAGACATTATTCTCGAGCAGTACTTC
CASSLFGADIILEQYF
>TRBJ2-1|TRBD2|TRBV4-1|NA
TGCGCCAGCAGCCAAGATTTCCCCAGGACTAGCGGGGGCAATGAGCAGTTCTTC
CASSQDFPRTSGGNEQFF
>TRBJ2-7|NA|TRBV6-5|few
TGTGCCAGCAGTTACTCGGACGGGAGCTCCTACGAGCAGTACTTC
CASSYSDGSSYEQYF
>TRBJ2-7|NA|TRBV15|NA
TGTGCCACCAGCAGAGATTTAGCGGCCCAGGGTCGGTCGGCCGAGCAGTACTTC
CATSRDLAAQGRSAEQYF
>TRBJ2-3|NA|TRBV7-9|NA
TGTGCCAGCAGTTCTCTAATTGGCAGGGCCTGGTCAGATACGCAGTATTTT
CASSSLIGRAWSDTQYF
>TRBJ1-6|TRBD1|TRBV28|NA
TGTGCCAGCAGTTTGGAGACAGGGGGCGCGGGTTCACCCCTCCACTTT
CASSLETGGAGSPLHF
>TRBJ2-5|TRBD2|TRBV7-9|NA
TGTGCCAGCAGTGGACTAGCGGGGTACCAAGAGACCCAGTACTTC
CASSGLAGYQETQYF
>TRBJ2-7|TRBD2|TRBV6-6|NA
TGTGCCAGCAGGACTAGCGGGGGCTACGAGCAGTACTTC
CASRTSGGYEQYF
>TRBJ2-2|TRBD2|TRBV5-1|once
TGCGCCAGCAGCTCGAACAAACTAGCGGGAGTCCGATGGATCGGGGAGCTGTTTTTT
CASSSNKLAGVRWIGELFF
>TRBJ2-1|TRBD2|TRBV3-1/TRBV3-2|NA
TGTGCCAGCAGCCAAGAAAGGCTAGCGGGCTTCAATGAGCAGTTCTTC
CASSQERLAGFNEQFF
>TRBJ2-5|NA|TRBV3-1/TRBV3-2|once
TGTGCCAGCAGCCAACTGGAGCTAGCTAAGGAGACCCAGTACTTC
CASSQLELAKETQYF
>TRBJ2-3|NA|TRBV6-5|NA
TGTGCCAGCAGGAAAGACCGGGACACAGATACGCAGTATTTT
CASRKDRDTDTQYF
>TRBJ2-7|NA|TRBV6-1|NA
TGTGCCAGCAGTGAAGGGCAAGAAGGCAGCGGCCCCTCTCCATCATATCGCTCCTACGAGCAGTACTTC
CASSEGQEGSGPSPSYRSYEQYF
>TRBJ2-1|NA|TRBV6-5|NA
TGTGCCAGCAGTTACTCGGACACCTACAATGAGCAGTTCTTC
CASSYSDTYNEQFF
>TRBJ2-2|TRBD2|TRBV6-5|NA
TGTGCCAGCAGTTACTCTCAGCGGGAGAACACCGGGGAGCTGTTTTTT
CASSYSQRENTGELFF
>TRBJ2-1|TRBD2|TRBV7-2|NA
TGTGCCAGCAGCTCGCTAGCGGGCGGAGTAACTGAGCAGTTCTTC
CASSSLAGGVTEQFF
>TRBJ1-1|NA|TRBV29-1|NA
TGCAGCGTTGAAGACTTTTCCGGCAGGACTGAAGCTTTCTTT
CSVEDFSGRTEAFF
>TRBJ1-1|TRBD1|TRBV2|NA
TGTGCCAGCGCTGGGACAGGGGTCACTGAAGCTTTCTTT
CASAGTGVTEAFF
>TRBJ2-7|NA|TRBV5-6|NA
TGTGCCAGCAGCCTCTGGAGCTACGAGCAGTACTTC
CASSLWSYEQYF
>TRBJ1-2|NA|TRBV18|NA
TGTGCCAGCTCCCCCGGCCCCGGAGGCTATGGCTACACCTTC
CASSPGPGGYGYTF
>TRBJ2-6|TRBD1|TRBV10-3|NA
TGTGCCATCAGTAGGACAGGGGGCTTCGGGGCCAACGTCCTGACTTTC
CAISRTGGFGANVLTF
>TRBJ2-2|TRBD1|TRBV27|NA
TGTGCCAGCAGTTTCCTCGGGACAGGGATGGGGACCGGGGAGCTGTTTTTT
CASSFLGTGMGTGELFF
>TRBJ2-3|NA|TRBV20-1|few
TGCAGTGCTAGAGTTTCTGATACGCAGTATTTT
CSARVSDTQYF
>TRBJ1-1|TRBD1|TRBV19|NA
TGTGCCAGTAGTATCCTACAGGGGTTCAACACTGAAGCTTTCTTT
CASSILQGFNTEAFF
>TRBJ2-5|TRBD2|TRBV11-2|once
TGTGCCAGCAGCCCTCTGGGACTAGCGGGAGGCAGGGAAGAGACCCAGTACTTC
CASSPLGLAGGREETQYF
>TRBJ1-2|NA|TRBV5-4|once
TGTGCCAGCTCCCCTCAGCTTGGAAACAGGGAATTACGTGGCTATGGCTACACCTTC
CASSPQLGNRELRGYGYTF
>TRBJ1-2|NA|TRBV7-9|few
TGTGCCAGCAGCTCGCGTAGTGGCTACACCTTC
CASSSRSGYTF
>TRBJ2-6|NA|TRBV28|NA
TGTGCCAGCAGTTTTAGCTCTGGGGCCAACGTCCTGACTTTC
CASSFSSGANVLTF
>TRBJ1-6|NA|TRBV11-3|NA
TGTGCCAGCAGCCGAGGGTTCGGTTCACCCCTCCACTTT
CASSRGFGSPLHF
>TRBJ2-7|TRBD2|TRBV4-1|NA
TGCGCCAGCAGCCAAGATCCTAGCGGTTACGAGCAGTACTTC
CASSQDPSGYEQYF